One sample yielded the 32 T cell receptor beta chains listed below, sequenced in a study of blood T cell repertoires in COVID-19. The assay was immunoSEQ multiplex PCR, and TCRdb's table has in-frame clones only and misses some. The sample holds tens of thousands of clones, roughly 74% seen once. Sequenced sample: peripheral blood. These receptors were collected from a man of 80 years or more with acute or convalescent COVID-19.

The J gene is TRBJ2-1, the V gene TRBV18, with TRBD2 matching 15 bases. Germline V gene data show CDR1 as KGHSH and CDR2 as LQKENI. V gave up 7 bases and J gave up 8 bases; unmatched junction bases: 9. The CDR3 consists of 16 residues. The CDR3 spells CASCPKGLAGGHEQFF. The CDR3 bases are TGTGCCAGCTGTCCTAAGGGACTAGCGGGAGGCCATGAGCAGTTCTTC.

The rearrangement uses TRBV18 and TRBJ2-5, with D possibly being TRBD1 (6 bases). Germline loops: CDR1 KGHSH, CDR2 LQKENI. The CDR3 loop spans 13 amino acids. V lost 4 bases and J lost 5, with 11 bases in between. In nucleotides, the CDR3 is TGTGCCAGCTCACAAGACAGGACTGAGACCCAGTACTTC. It specifies CASSQDRTETQYF.

The chain has TRBV3-1 (or the pseudogene TRBV3-2) and TRBJ1-6, with D tentatively TRBD1 (5 bases). The CDR3 covers 18 residues. Trimming removed 4 bases from V and 6 bases from J, with 22 bases in between. The V gene's germline CDR1 is LGHDT and CDR2 YNNKEL (reference sequence). The CDR3 reads CASSPFGGSGSVNSPLHF. In DNA, the CDR3 is TGTGCCAGCAGCCCCTTCGGGGGGTCGGGATCGGTTAATTCACCCCTCCACTTT.

The chain couples TRBV24-1 to TRBJ2-4, with 7 bases matching TRBD1. The CDR3 consists of 15 residues. Germline V gives CDR1 KGHDR, CDR2 SFDVKD. Trimming took 7 bases from V and 2 from J; bases not matched to a gene: 7. The CDR3 here is CATRRGPPSKNIQYF. CDR3 bases: TGTGCCACCAGAAGGGGGCCACCCTCCAAAAACATTCAGTACTTC.

This chain links TRBV13 with TRBJ2-5; D might be TRBD1 (6 bases). The CDR3 contains 13 residues. Germline CDR1 reads PRHDT; CDR2 reads FYEKMQ (reference sequence). Trimming took off 3 bases at V and 5 bases at J, with 10 bases between the two ends. The CDR3 DNA follows: TGTGCCAGCAGCTTCGACAGGACCGAGACCCAGTACTTC. It codes for CASSFDRTETQYF.

The chain combines TRBV4-3 with TRBJ2-5; D call uncertain. The CDR3 is 13 residues long. Trimming stripped 1 base from V and 6 bases from J, with 9 bases between. The germline gives CDR1 LGHNA, CDR2 YSLEER. CDR3 nucleotides: TGCGCCAGCAGCCAAGGGCCCAGTCAGACCCAGTACTTC. It encodes CASSQGPSQTQYF.

As concerns this clone: Only one base separates this from a far larger clonotype, so it likely reflects a read error. The chain employs TRBV11-2 and TRBJ2-7; no clear D gene. Germline assignment: CDR1 SGHAT and CDR2 FQNNGV. The CDR3 has 15 amino acids. The CDR3 is CARSSLTPLSYEQYF. For the CDR3, the DNA is TGTGCCCGCAGCTCGTTAACTCCTCTCTCCTACGAGCAGTACTTC.

J is TRBJ1-2 and V is TRBV7-9; D uncertain. Trimming left V 4 bases short and J 3 bases short, with 12 bases between. CDR3 length: 14 amino acids. The germline V gene has CDR1 SEHNR and CDR2 FQNEAQ (reference sequence). CDR3 loop: CASSSDWEDYGYTF. The CDR3, as DNA: TGTGCCAGCAGCTCAGATTGGGAGGACTATGGCTACACCTTC.

CDR3 protein: CASGQVTDTQYF. The CDR3 DNA reads TGTGCCAGCGGTCAGGTAACAGATACGCAGTATTTT. The chain combines TRBV28 with TRBJ2-3; D uncertain. The CDR3 spans 12 residues. Germline-derived CDR1 and CDR2 are MDHEN and SYDVKM. V was shortened by 8 bases and J by 3 bases, with 9 bases between the two germline ends.

As concerns this clone: At the DNA level, this CDR3 is encoded by other sequences in the same sample as well. CDR3 amino acids: CASSVQGTHETQYF. The CDR3 coding sequence is TGTGCCAGCAGTGTACAGGGGACCCACGAGACCCAGTACTTC. V and J are TRBV9 and TRBJ2-5; TRBD1 matches at 7 bases. Germline V lookup: CDR1 SGDLS, CDR2 YYNGEE. The CDR3 length is 14 residues. After removal of 5 bases from V and 5 bases from J, the junction contained 9 bases not matched to a gene.

The chain employs TRBV14 and TRBJ1-2; D is undetermined. V was trimmed by 1 base and J by 6 bases, leaving 12 bases between them. Germline V CDR1 and CDR2: SGHDN, FVKESK. CDR3 length: 14 amino acids. CDR3 sequence: CASSQVGSFDGYTF. The CDR3 DNA reads as TGTGCCAGCAGCCAAGTTGGCAGTTTCGATGGCTACACCTTC.

This clone was found a few times. The chain couples TRBV5-6 to TRBJ2-7, with TRBD2 as a possible D gene (7 bases). Trimming left V 0 bases short and J 2 bases short, with 9 bases between. The CDR3 extends over 14 amino acids. The germline V gene encodes CDR1 SGHDT and CDR2 YYEEEE. The CDR3 DNA follows: TGTGCCAGCAGCTTGGGGGGGGGCCCCTACGAGCAGTACTTC. It specifies CASSLGGGPYEQYF. Based on the CDR3 plus reference TRBV5-6 and TRBJ2-7, the full variable domain is DAGVTQSPTHLIKTRGQQVTLRCSPKSGHDTVSWYQQALGQGPQFIFQYYEEEERQRGNFPDRFSGHQFPNYSSELNVNALLLGDSALYLCASSLGGGPYEQYFGPGTRLTVT.

This clone was seen ten or more times. This chain links TRBV27 with TRBJ1-2; D unresolved. The V and J ends lost 3 bases and 0 bases respectively, with 11 bases between them. The CDR3 runs to 15 residues. The germline gives CDR1 MNHEY, CDR2 SMNVEV (reference sequence). The DNA of the CDR3 is TGTGCCAGCAGTTTCGCCGGCGGCACTAACTATGGCTACACCTTC. Residues: CASSFAGGTNYGYTF.

The rearrangement links TRBV29-1 to TRBJ2-5, with 7 nucleotides matching TRBD2. CDR1 and CDR2 from the germline V gene are SQVTM and ANQGSEA. V trimming: 0 bases; J trimming: 7 bases; junction bases outside the gene matches: 8. CDR3 length: 14 amino acids. The CDR3 here is CSVEDPSGLGTQYF. The CDR3 coding sequence is TGCAGCGTTGAAGACCCTAGCGGTCTGGGGACCCAGTACTTC.

J is TRBJ1-6 and V is TRBV28; 7 nucleotides match TRBD1. CDR1 is MDHEN and CDR2 is SYDVKM in the germline V gene. With 7 bases clipped from V and 6 bases from J, the junction kept 6 bases outside the gene matches. The CDR3 covers 14 residues. The CDR3 nucleotides read TGTGCCAGCACTTCCGGGACAGCTAATTCACCCCTCCACTTT. Translated, it gives CASTSGTANSPLHF.

The chain joins TRBV12-3 or TRBV12-4 to TRBJ1-2; 7 nucleotides line up with TRBD1. The CDR3 loop spans 13 amino acids. J gave up 4 bases and V 2 bases, and 1 base lay outside the gene matches. The CDR3 sequence: CASSLQGVYGYTF. Here the CDR3 DNA reads TGTGCCAGCAGTTTACAGGGGGTCTATGGCTACACCTTC.

The CDR3 loop reads CASSNRGQTEAFF. The CDR3 DNA sequence: TGTGCCAGTAGTAACAGGGGGCAAACTGAAGCTTTCTTT. This rearrangement joins TRBV19 to TRBJ1-1; 9 bases match TRBD1. The V gene end was trimmed by 4 bases and the J gene end by 5 bases; junction bases not matched to a gene: 2. CDR3 length: 13 amino acids. CDR1 and CDR2 (germline): LNHDA, SQIVND (reference sequence).

The chain couples TRBV6-2 or TRBV6-3 to TRBJ1-5; D perhaps matches TRBD1 (6 bases). The V gene lost 2 bases and the J gene lost 7 bases, with 12 bases spanning the gap. Germline V lookup: CDR1 MNHEY, CDR2 SVGEGT. This CDR3 is built from 14 residues. CDR3 DNA sequence: TGTGCCAGCAGTTACGTCGGGGGGGCCCAGCCCCAGCATTTT. It is translated as CASSYVGGAQPQHF.

The chain employs TRBV19 and TRBJ1-6, with a possible D match to TRBD1 (6 bases). Trimming left V 4 bases short and J 5 bases short, with 15 bases between. This CDR3 has 16 amino acids. Germline-derived CDR1 and CDR2 are LNHDA and SQIVND (reference sequence). CDR3 protein: CASSNLGRGNNSPLHF. CDR3 DNA sequence: TGTGCCAGTAGTAATCTCGGCAGGGGTAATAATTCACCCCTCCACTTT.

V gene TRBV30 combines with J gene TRBJ1-3, with TRBD1 identical over 8 bases. The ends lost 3 bases at V and 1 base at J; junction bases unmatched: 11. CDR3 size: 17 residues. Germline-derived CDR1 and CDR2 are GTSNPN and SVGIG (reference sequence). The DNA of the CDR3 is TGTGCCTGGAGGGGCGGGACAGGAACCAAGTCTGGAAACACCATATATTTT. It specifies CAWRGGTGTKSGNTIYF.

This chain's CDR3 is CASRPSGSGTDTQYF. The CDR3 bases are TGTGCCAGCAGACCTAGCGGGAGCGGGACAGATACGCAGTATTTT. The chain combines TRBV7-3 with TRBJ2-3, with 10 bases identical to TRBD2. Germline lookup yields CDR1 SGHTA and CDR2 FQGTGA. V trimming: 6 bases; J trimming: 3 bases; junction bases outside the gene matches: 6. This CDR3 has 15 residues.

The rearrangement joins TRBV28 to TRBJ2-4, with D possibly TRBD1 on 7 matching bases. Germline values: CDR1 MDHEN, CDR2 SYDVKM. This CDR3 spans 14 amino acids. The V end lost 4 bases, the J end lost 8 bases, and 15 bases lay between the germline ends. The CDR3 DNA reads as TGTGCCAGCAGTTCCCCCGGCAGGGGGGACATTCAGTACTTC. It translates to CASSSPGRGDIQYF.

The chain couples TRBV10-3 to TRBJ2-7, with TRBD1 matching over 9 bases. Germline V lookup: CDR1 ENHRY, CDR2 SYGVKD. The CDR3 spans 12 residues. With V trimmed by 11 bases and J by 3 bases, 5 bases remained unmatched. In DNA, the CDR3 is TGTGCCTCCATGGGACAGGGCTACGAGCAGTACTTC. The encoded protein is CASMGQGYEQYF.

The genes are TRBV25-1 and TRBJ2-2, with 9 nucleotides matching TRBD1. Germline V gene sequence: CDR1 MGHDK, CDR2 SYGVNS. Trimming removed 9 bases from V and 4 bases from J; junction bases left unmatched: 9. This CDR3 has 15 amino acids. CDR3 bases: TGTGCCAGTAGAACAGGGGGCATCCTCACCGGGGAGCTGTTTTTT. Translation: CASRTGGILTGELFF.

CDR3 protein: CASSLNRGANQPQHF. The CDR3 coding sequence is TGTGCCAGCAGTTTAAACAGGGGGGCCAATCAGCCCCAGCATTTT. The V and J genes are TRBV27 and TRBJ1-5, with 8 bases lining up with TRBD1. This CDR3 has 15 amino acids. Germline CDR1 and CDR2: MNHEY and SMNVEV (reference sequence). J was trimmed by 3 bases and V by 2 bases; bases with no gene match: 3.

The V and J genes are TRBV28 and TRBJ2-7; D perhaps matches TRBD1 (7 bases). The germline CDR1 and CDR2 sequences are MDHEN and SYDVKM. V was pared by 8 bases and J by 2 bases, with 40 bases between. This CDR3 region has 22 residues. The CDR3, as DNA: TGTGCCAGCTCAGTTTGGGGGGTAGGGGGGACAGCGAATCCATCGGCTCCCTACGAGCAGTACTTC. It specifies CASSVWGVGGTANPSAPYEQYF. The whole variable domain, filled in from reference TRBV28 and TRBJ2-7, reads DVKVTQSSRYLVKRTGEKVFLECVQDMDHENMFWYRQDPGLGLRLIYFSYDVKMKEKGDIPEGYSVSREKKERFSLILESASTNQTSMYLCASSVWGVGGTANPSAPYEQYFGPGTRLTVT.

This chain joins TRBV19 and TRBJ2-2; TRBD2 aligns across 11 bases. This CDR3 is built from 18 residues. Germline CDR1 is LNHDA and CDR2 is SQIVND (reference sequence). V trimming: 6 bases; J trimming: 5 bases; junction bases outside the gene matches: 14. The CDR3: CASRDSGRAKGRTGELFF. The DNA of the CDR3 is TGTGCCAGTAGGGATAGCGGGAGGGCCAAGGGAAGGACCGGGGAGCTGTTTTTT.

The chain combines TRBV30 with TRBJ2-2; maybe TRBD1 (5 bases). Deletions cut 4 bases from V and 6 bases from J, with 15 bases between. CDR1 and CDR2 (germline): GTSNPN, SVGIG (reference sequence). This CDR3 is built from 14 residues. The CDR3 here is CAWNVAGWAGELFF. The CDR3 DNA is TGTGCCTGGAACGTGGCAGGGTGGGCCGGGGAGCTGTTTTTT.

The chain joins TRBV19 to TRBJ1-4; the match to TRBD1 covers 11 bases. V shed 11 bases, J shed 6 bases, and the junction held 8 bases outside the gene matches. Per germline, CDR1 LNHDA and CDR2 SQIVND (reference sequence). The CDR3 has 14 amino acids. The DNA of the CDR3 is TGTGCCGCTGCCGGGACAGGGGGGTATGAAAAACTGTTTTTT. This gives the protein CAAAGTGGYEKLFF.

V is TRBV28 and J is TRBJ2-1; 7 bases line up with TRBD1. Germline V CDR1 and CDR2: MDHEN, SYDVKM. After removal of 6 bases from V and 10 bases from J, the junction contained 18 bases not matched to a gene. The CDR3 covers 16 residues. CDR3 amino acids: CASSLSLGGLQGEQFF. For the CDR3, the DNA is TGTGCCAGCAGCCTCTCCCTTGGCGGATTACAGGGGGAGCAGTTCTTC.

This clone was detected once. The genes are TRBV3-1 (or the pseudogene TRBV3-2) and TRBJ2-1; 12 nucleotides agree with TRBD2. Germline V lookup: CDR1 LGHDT, CDR2 YNNKEL (reference sequence). The CDR3 is made up of 16 amino acids. V trimming: 1 base; J trimming: 3 bases; junction bases outside the gene matches: 1. CDR3 loop: CASSQGTSGNYNEQFF. In DNA, the CDR3 is TGTGCCAGCAGCCAAGGGACTAGCGGGAACTACAATGAGCAGTTCTTC.

The V call is TRBV5-4, the J call TRBJ2-7, with 8 bases lining up with TRBD2. Germline loops: CDR1 SGHNT, CDR2 YYREEE (reference sequence). The V and J ends lost 4 bases and 3 bases, in that order; junction bases with no gene match: 9. This CDR3 spans 15 amino acids. The CDR3 spells CASSPQERGYYEQYF. For the CDR3, the DNA is TGTGCCAGCAGCCCCCAGGAGCGGGGGTACTACGAGCAGTACTTC. The full variable domain, its missing parts supplied by reference TRBV5-4 and TRBJ2-7, is ETGVTQSPTHLIKTRGQQVTLRCSSQSGHNTVSWYQQALGQGPQFIFQYYREEENGRGNFPPRFSGLQFPNYSSELNVNALELDDSALYLCASSPQERGYYEQYFGPGTRLTVT.